Listed below are T cell receptor beta chains from one sample, sequenced in a study of blood T cell repertoires in COVID-19. Using immunoSEQ multiplex PCR, the repertoire was profiled, and TCRdb retains in-frame clones only, with some absent. The sample has about 140,000 clones; roughly four fifths are singletons. Specimen: peripheral blood. Every receptor here comes from a human donor in a cohort sampled during active COVID-19. The CDR3 runs from the conserved cysteine through the conserved F or W. A D gene is named only where the DNA matches it firmly. Rows may omit the clone size; those that give it use once, few, many or a size class.

d_call	v_call	clone_size	j_call	cdr3_aa	cdr3_nt
.	TRBV28	.	TRBJ2-7	CASSLWTGYSYEQYF	TGTGCCAGCAGTTTATGGACAGGATACTCCTACGAGCAGTACTTC
.	TRBV19	.	TRBJ1-2	CASSPRRQGIWYGYTF	TGTGCCAGTAGTCCCAGGCGGCAGGGAATATGGTATGGCTACACCTTC
.	TRBV7-9	.	TRBJ2-7	CASSLGAGFYEQYF	TGTGCCAGCAGCTTGGGAGCTGGATTCTACGAGCAGTACTTC
.	TRBV5-1	.	TRBJ1-2	CASSLARAGNGYTF	TGCGCCAGCAGCTTGGCTCGGGCAGGGAATGGCTACACCTTC
TRBD1	TRBV5-6	few	TRBJ2-3	CASSLSWTGYTDTQYF	TGTGCCAGCAGCTTATCCTGGACAGGGTATACAGATACGCAGTATTTT
TRBD1	TRBV5-1	once	TRBJ2-7	CASSFRYEVGQGFYEQYF	TGCGCCAGCAGCTTTAGATACGAAGTCGGACAGGGTTTCTACGAGCAGTACTTC
TRBD2	TRBV7-3	.	TRBJ2-3	CASSLIGRGGTDTQYF	TGTGCCAGCAGCTTAATCGGGCGGGGGGGCACAGATACGCAGTATTTT
TRBD1	TRBV9	.	TRBJ1-1	CASGDRVFEENTEAFF	TGTGCCAGCGGGGACAGGGTGTTCGAGGAGAACACTGAAGCTTTCTTT
TRBD2	TRBV7-2	.	TRBJ2-1	CASSLGGAGGQNEQFF	TGTGCCAGCAGCTTAGGAGGAGCGGGGGGACAAAATGAGCAGTTCTTC
.	TRBV28	.	TRBJ2-7	CASKQRAHSYEQYF	TGTGCCAGCAAGCAGCGAGCACACTCCTACGAGCAGTACTTC
TRBD2	TRBV19	.	TRBJ2-2	CASSTGGFAGELFF	TGTGCCAGTAGTACCGGGGGGTTCGCCGGGGAGCTGTTTTTT
TRBD1	TRBV19	once	TRBJ1-1	CASSTVNRGTGVPEAFF	TGTGCCAGTAGTACCGTTAATAGAGGGACAGGGGTCCCTGAAGCTTTCTTT
.	TRBV9	once	TRBJ2-7	CASSVGGGNEQYF	TGTGCCAGCAGCGTAGGTGGGGGGAACGAGCAGTACTTC
TRBD2	TRBV9	.	TRBJ2-7	CASSALAGVLYEQYF	TGTGCCAGCAGCGCCCTAGCGGGAGTCCTCTACGAGCAGTACTTC
TRBD2	TRBV2	once	TRBJ2-3	CASSVETSGGTQYF	TGTGCCAGCAGTGTTGAGACTAGCGGTGGTACGCAGTATTTT
TRBD1	TRBV19	few	TRBJ2-6	CASNWDRGSGANVLTF	TGTGCCAGTAACTGGGACAGGGGCTCTGGGGCCAACGTCCTGACTTTC
TRBD1	TRBV5-4	.	TRBJ2-7	CASSLYRGREGYEQYF	TGTGCCAGCAGCTTATACAGGGGGCGCGAAGGCTACGAGCAGTACTTC
.	TRBV6-2/TRBV6-3	.	TRBJ2-5	CATSWALQETQYF	TGTGCCACCAGTTGGGCGTTACAAGAGACCCAGTACTTC
TRBD2	TRBV3-1/TRBV3-2	.	TRBJ2-2	CASSLSGGAGTGELFF	TGTGCCAGCAGCCTGAGCGGGGGGGCCGGAACCGGGGAGCTGTTTTTT
.	TRBV6-6	once	TRBJ1-1	CASSLSQVTNTEAFF	TGTGCCAGCAGCCTAAGCCAGGTAACGAACACTGAAGCTTTCTTT
TRBD1	TRBV11-3	.	TRBJ2-5	CASSPGTGPQETQYF	TGTGCCAGCAGTCCTGGGACAGGCCCCCAAGAGACCCAGTACTTC
TRBD1	TRBV19	.	TRBJ1-6	CASSKRTGTNSPLHF	TGTGCCAGTAGTAAAAGGACAGGGACGAATTCACCCCTCCACTTT
.	TRBV3-1/TRBV3-2	.	TRBJ2-3	CASSQGTADTQYF	TGTGCCAGCAGCCAGGGGACTGCAGATACGCAGTATTTT
TRBD2	TRBV12-5	.	TRBJ2-5	CASGAEGLAGETQYF	TGTGCTAGTGGCGCGGAAGGACTAGCAGGAGAGACCCAGTACTTC
.	TRBV5-1	.	TRBJ2-6	CASSLDGLYFSGANVLTF	TGCGCCAGCAGCTTGGATGGGCTATACTTCTCTGGGGCCAACGTCCTGACTTTC
TRBD1	TRBV7-9	.	TRBJ1-5	CASSPGTGDGQPQHF	TGTGCCAGCAGCCCCGGGACAGGGGACGGTCAGCCCCAGCATTTT
.	TRBV7-9	.	TRBJ1-5	CASSADGRSNQPQHF	TGTGCCAGCAGCGCAGACGGGAGGAGCAATCAGCCCCAGCATTTT
.	TRBV7-9	.	TRBJ1-2	CASSHGQNYGYTF	TGTGCCAGCAGCCATGGACAAAACTATGGCTACACCTTC
TRBD1	TRBV28	.	TRBJ2-3	CASSSGQGVDTQYF	TGTGCCAGCAGTTCGGGACAGGGGGTGGATACGCAGTATTTT